What follows are 19 T cell receptor beta chains derived from one specimen sequenced in a study of immune evolution from preneoplasia to lung adenocarcinoma (dated by TCRdb to the early 2020s). The method behind the library was the immunoSEQ multiplex PCR assay. As stored in TCRdb, this immuneACCESS dataset retains in-frame rearrangements with V and J assigned. A fraction of the clones does not appear; measured against another copy, unresolved V genes explain less than half of the discrepancy, and the remainder lacks a known reason. A total of about 2,000 clones appear in this sample, 82% of them only once. The top ten hold just under 9% of the sample. The sample was FFPE adjacent normal lung tissue. These receptors were collected from a person aged 65 to 85 with lung adenocarcinoma.

This clone was seen once. The CDR3 DNA sequence: TGTGCCAGCAGTGAAGATGGACAGTATCAGCCCCAGCATTTT. This sequence encodes CASSEDGQYQPQHF. The chain links TRBV2 to TRBJ1-5; possibly TRBD1 for D (6 bases). Germline-derived CDR1 and CDR2 are SNHLY and FYNNEI. CDR3 size: 14 residues. V lost 1 base and J 5 bases, leaving 9 bases between the germline ends.

J is TRBJ2-7 and V is TRBV6-6; D perhaps matches TRBD1 (6 bases). The CDR3 is made up of 13 amino acids. The germline V gene encodes CDR1 MNHNY and CDR2 SVGAGI (reference sequence). V was clipped by 7 bases and J by 5 bases, with 15 bases between them. The CDR3 coding sequence is TGTGCCAGCACTCCGGAAGGGGGACACGAGCAGTACTTC. This encodes CASTPEGGHEQYF.

CDR3 in DNA: TGTGCCAGCAGCTTAGGCAGGAGGGTGCGGGAGACCCAGTACTTC. Translation: CASSLGRRVRETQYF. The chain has TRBV7-2 and TRBJ2-5, with a weak D call TRBD2 (6 bases). Germline CDR1 is SGHTA and CDR2 is FQGNSA. V shed 1 base and J shed 5 bases, with 14 bases lying between them. The CDR3 has 15 residues.

V and J are TRBV7-2 and TRBJ1-2; possibly TRBD1 for D (5 bases). The germline gives CDR1 SGHTA, CDR2 FQGNSA. The V end lost 3 bases, the J end lost 5 bases, and 7 bases lay between the germline ends. The CDR3 is 12 residues long. The CDR3 here is CASSLRTYGYTF. The CDR3 nucleotides read TGTGCCAGCAGCTTGAGGACATATGGCTACACCTTC.

The DNA of the CDR3 is TGTGCCTGGAGTGTCACTAGCGACGAGCAGTTCTTC. This gives the protein CAWSVTSDEQFF. The chain has TRBV30 and TRBJ2-1, with TRBD2 identical over 7 bases. Trimming removed 0 bases from V and 10 bases from J; junction bases left unmatched: 3. The CDR3 sequence is 12 residues long. Germline V gene lookup returns CDR1 GTSNPN and CDR2 SVGIG (reference sequence).

The rearrangement links TRBV2 to TRBJ2-5; the match to TRBD2 covers 7 bases. This CDR3 contains 16 residues. CDR1 is SNHLY and CDR2 is FYNNEI in the germline V gene. With 8 bases clipped from V and 0 bases from J, the junction kept 12 bases outside the gene matches. CDR3 bases: TGTGCCAGCGACTCAACTAGCGATCCGTACCAAGAGACCCAGTACTTC. It encodes CASDSTSDPYQETQYF.

V gene TRBV10-1 combines with J gene TRBJ2-7, with D hard to call. Germline V lookup: CDR1 WNHNN, CDR2 SYGVQD (reference sequence). The CDR3 is 14 residues long. V was shortened by 2 bases and J by 3 bases, with 11 bases between the two germline ends. CDR3 coding DNA: TGCGCCAGCAGTGAGGGCGTTATGGGCTACGAGCAGTACTTC. It codes for CASSEGVMGYEQYF.

V is TRBV27 and J is TRBJ1-5; D not resolved. This CDR3 region has 16 residues. V was cut by 8 bases and J by 5 bases, with 22 bases left in between. Per germline, CDR1 MNHEY and CDR2 SMNVEV (reference sequence). The CDR3 loop is CASRPLTNDAYQPQHF. The CDR3 DNA sequence: TGTGCCAGCCGTCCCCTCACAAACGACGCTTATCAGCCCCAGCATTTT.

The J gene is TRBJ2-5, the V gene TRBV4-2, with 8 bases identical to TRBD2. V gave up 1 base and J gave up 2 bases; unmatched junction bases: 12. From germline, CDR1 is LGHNA and CDR2 YNFKEQ. The CDR3 loop spans 18 amino acids. CDR3 region: CASSQGRDLAGVQETQYF. The CDR3 nucleotides are TGTGCCAGCAGCCAAGGGCGGGATCTAGCGGGTGTTCAAGAGACCCAGTACTTC.

The chain recombines TRBV18 with TRBJ1-5; D is possibly TRBD1 (6 bases). V was clipped by 0 bases and J by 7 bases, with 13 bases between them. Germline-derived CDR1 and CDR2 are KGHSH and LQKENI. CDR3 length: 15 residues. Written as DNA, the CDR3 is TGTGCCAGCTCACCACCAGGGACAACAGGGCAGCCCCAGCATTTT. This translates into CASSPPGTTGQPQHF.

The chain is built from TRBV30 and TRBJ2-3; 8 nucleotides align to TRBD2. The CDR3 is made up of 12 amino acids. V was pared by 7 bases and J by 0 bases, with 0 bases of the junction left unmatched. CDR1 GTSNPN and CDR2 SVGIG come from the germline V gene (reference sequence). CDR3 sequence: CASGGSTDTQYF. The CDR3 nucleotides read TGTGCCTCGGGGGGGAGCACAGATACGCAGTATTTT. The full variable domain, its missing parts supplied by reference TRBV30 and TRBJ2-3, is SQTIHQWPATLVQPVGSPLSLECTVEGTSNPNLYWYRQAAGRGLQLLFYSVGIGQISSEVPQNLSASRPQDRQFILSSKKLLLSDSGFYLCASGGSTDTQYFGPGTRLTVL.

The V gene is TRBV27, the J gene TRBJ1-5; D might be TRBD1 (6 bases). Trimming shortened V by 2 bases and J by 6 bases, and 14 bases separated the two germline ends. Germline V gene sequence: CDR1 MNHEY, CDR2 SMNVEV (reference sequence). This CDR3 spans 15 amino acids. The CDR3 here is CASSLRGGLGQPQHF. DNA of the CDR3: TGTGCCAGCAGTTTACGGGGGGGCCTAGGTCAGCCCCAGCATTTT.

Note on this clone: At one end the junction does not follow the germline gene, possibly because of a read error. The V call is TRBV5-1, the J call TRBJ2-7; D remains ambiguous. CDR3 length: 12 amino acids. CDR1 SGHRS and CDR2 YFSETQ come from the germline V gene. As DNA, the CDR3 is TGCGCCAGCAGCTTGGCCTCCTCCGAGCAGTACTTC. Its translation: CASSLASSEQYF.

This clone was counted a single time. V usage is TRBV7-9 and J usage is TRBJ1-5, with D perhaps TRBD1 (6 bases). The CDR3 loop spans 15 amino acids. V dropped 4 bases and J dropped 3 bases, with 13 bases sitting between them. The germline V gene encodes CDR1 SEHNR and CDR2 FQNEAQ (reference sequence). The CDR3 bases are TGTGCCAGCAGCTCAAATGACAGGTACAATCAGCCCCAGCATTTT. It translates to CASSSNDRYNQPQHF.

This chain joins TRBV6-5 and TRBJ2-3, with 7 positions matching TRBD1. CDR3 length: 14 residues. The germline V gene has CDR1 MNHEY and CDR2 SVGAGI. With V trimmed by 6 bases and J by 4 bases, 7 bases remained unmatched. The CDR3 DNA is TGTGCCAGCAGCTTGACAGGGTGGGCAGATACGCAGTATTTT. Its translation: CASSLTGWADTQYF.

V gene TRBV4-3 combines with J gene TRBJ2-1, with 8 bases aligning to TRBD2. The CDR3 consists of 17 residues. V shed 3 bases, J shed 4 bases, and the junction held 11 bases outside the gene matches. CDR1 is LGHNA, CDR2 YSLEER, per germline. Written as DNA, the CDR3 is TGCGCCAGCAGCCACGGTCCGGGACTAGGGTATTACAATGAGCAGTTCTTC. It yields the protein CASSHGPGLGYYNEQFF.

The chain joins TRBV6-6 to TRBJ1-1; D gene ambiguous. V dropped 7 bases and J dropped 9 bases, with 12 bases sitting between them. The CDR3 covers 11 residues. The germline V gene has CDR1 MNHNY and CDR2 SVGAGI (reference sequence). CDR3 region: CASITQRKAFF. DNA of the CDR3: TGTGCCAGCATTACACAGAGAAAAGCTTTCTTT.

J is TRBJ2-7 and V is TRBV4-3, with D perhaps TRBD1 (5 bases). This CDR3 spans 13 amino acids. The V gene lost 1 base and the J gene lost 5 bases, with 9 bases spanning the gap. CDR1 is LGHNA and CDR2 is YSLEER in the germline V gene. The CDR3 loop reads CASSQVLGHEQYF. CDR3 coding DNA: TGCGCCAGCAGCCAAGTTTTGGGGCACGAGCAGTACTTC.

This sequence joins TRBV4-3 and TRBJ2-2; TRBD1 aligns across 7 bases. Trimming took 3 bases from V and 7 from J; bases not matched to a gene: 8. The germline V gene encodes CDR1 LGHNA and CDR2 YSLEER. This CDR3 is 15 amino acids long. The CDR3 DNA follows: TGCGCCAGCAGCCACACCACAGGGGTTGGCGGGGAGCTGTTTTTT. Protein sequence: CASSHTTGVGGELFF.